Following are 6 T cell receptor beta chains from one sample sequenced in a study of cytomegalovirus exposure and HLA in healthy donors. The PCR was carried out with 60 Vbeta primers and 13 Jbeta primers. Repertoires were generated with immunoSEQ multiplex PCR, while TCRdb's copy carries only in-frame clones and drops some. The top ten hold 2% to 2.5% of the sample, which has 100,000 or so clones, roughly 76% seen once. Sequencing was done on a sample of PBMCs. These TCRs come from a man between 45 and 60 years old in good health and CMV-seronegative.

CDR3 nucleotides: TGTGCTAGTGGTTCCTCCGACAGGGTTAATACGCAGTATTTT. Encoded protein: CASGSSDRVNTQYF. V is TRBV12-5 and J is TRBJ2-3; 7 bases are shared with TRBD1. Germline CDR1 reads LGHNT; CDR2 reads FRNRAP. The J segment lost 7 bases and the V segment lost 4 bases, leaving 8 bases of the junction unmatched. CDR3 length: 14 amino acids.

This clone was recorded a few times. The chain employs TRBV27 and TRBJ2-2; D remains unclear. Between the trimmed V and J ends, which lost 2 bases and 0 bases, there was a span of 7 bases. The CDR3 has 15 residues. Germline CDR1 is MNHEY and CDR2 is SMNVEV (reference sequence). The CDR3 protein is CASSLATTNTGELFF. The CDR3 coding sequence is TGTGCCAGCAGTTTAGCAACAACGAACACCGGGGAGCTGTTTTTT.

The chain joins TRBV10-3 to TRBJ2-1; tentative D call: TRBD1 (6 bases). V shed 2 bases and J shed 3 bases, with 11 bases lying between them. This CDR3 is 15 amino acids long. Germline-derived CDR1 and CDR2 are ENHRY and SYGVKD. This chain's CDR3 is CAISEAGALYNEQFF. In nucleotides, the CDR3 is TGTGCCATCAGTGAGGCAGGGGCCCTCTACAATGAGCAGTTCTTC.

The rearrangement joins TRBV27 to TRBJ2-7; 7 nucleotides agree with TRBD2. The J segment lost 2 bases and the V segment lost 6 bases, leaving 4 bases of the junction unmatched. The germline CDR1 and CDR2 sequences are MNHEY and SMNVEV (reference sequence). The CDR3 loop spans 13 amino acids. This CDR3 reads CASSSGLAYEQYF. CDR3 nucleotide sequence: TGTGCCAGCAGCTCCGGACTAGCCTACGAGCAGTACTTC.

V gene TRBV4-2 combines with J gene TRBJ2-1; 8 bases fit TRBD2. The J segment lost 7 bases and the V segment lost 0 bases, leaving 14 bases of the junction unmatched. The CDR3 is made up of 18 amino acids. Per germline, CDR1 LGHNA and CDR2 YNFKEQ. The CDR3 DNA follows: TGTGCCAGCAGCCAAGAGATGCGCGACGGGAGGGCCGGAAATGAGCAGTTCTTC. Translating gives CASSQEMRDGRAGNEQFF.

The J gene is TRBJ1-3, the V gene TRBV9, with a weak D call TRBD1 (6 bases). The V end was cut by 3 bases, the J end by 4 bases, with 14 bases between. Per the germline V gene, CDR1 is SGDLS and CDR2 is YYNGEE. The CDR3 extends over 15 amino acids. The CDR3: CASSADPGQGNTIYF. CDR3 bases: TGTGCCAGCAGCGCTGATCCGGGACAAGGAAACACCATATATTTT.